This TCR beta chain is from a study of OX40 agonist ivuxolimab in advanced cancers. The protocol was immunoSEQ multiplex PCR, while the TCRdb copy is restricted to in-frame clones and leaves out a portion. This table has around 79,000 clones, around nine tenths appearing once. This clone turned up a few times. CDR1 and CDR2 from the germline V gene are SGHVS and FNYEAQ. V shed 5 bases and J shed 2 bases, with 15 bases lying between them. The CDR3 runs to 15 residues. This chain joins TRBV7-6 and TRBJ1-2; D ambiguous. Sequenced material: CD4+ or CD8+ T cells sorted from blood, taken in a trial of the OX40 agonist ivuxolimab. The TCR originated in an adult with an advanced solid tumor such as melanoma, head and neck, liver or kidney cancer. CDR3 protein: CASSREAGSNYGYTF. CDR3 nucleotide sequence: TGTGCCAGCAGCAGGGAAGCCGGGAGCAACTATGGCTACACCTTC.